This TCR beta chain was profiled in a study of shared clonotypes between healthy human individuals. Study-level findings and limits: Despite large depth, sorted-subset datasets appeared incompletely sequenced.

Original analysis: Quality scores were absent from the junction-only immunoSEQ sequences, so filtering differed. Using immunoSEQ multiplex PCR, the repertoire was profiled, and TCRdb retains in-frame clones only, with some absent. V and J calls and clone size follow that table, whereas D and trimming were derived from the DNA. The sample contains around 1,900,000 clones, 80% to 95% of which appear only once. This clone was seen once. What it recognizes is unknown. CD45RO negativity and positive selection for CCR7 defined naive CD8 cells, a population that excluded terminally differentiated effector memory CD45RA+ cells. Healthy and HIV-negative, the adult donors had no recent acute infections or vaccinations. Material: naive CD8+ T cells from PBMCs. The sequence was collected from a man younger than 35 in good health. Some clones in this sample may be carry-over from other donors' samples.

CDR3 loop: CASSERWAGAWGPNTEAFF. For the CDR3, the DNA is TGTGCCAGCAGTGAACGCTGGGCAGGCGCTTGGGGTCCGAACACTGAAGCTTTCTTT. V and J are TRBV2 and TRBJ1-1; D gene unclear. The CDR3 loop spans 19 amino acids. CDR1 and CDR2 from the germline V gene are SNHLY and FYNNEI. Trimming left V 2 bases short and J 1 base short, with 23 bases between. The entire variable domain, with the rest obtained from reference TRBV2 and TRBJ1-1, is as follows: EPEVTQTPSHQVTQMGQEVILRCVPISNHLYFYWYRQILGQKVEFLVSFYNNEISEKSEIFDDQFSVERPDGSNFTLKIRSTKLEDSAMYFCASSERWAGAWGPNTEAFFGQGTRLTVV.